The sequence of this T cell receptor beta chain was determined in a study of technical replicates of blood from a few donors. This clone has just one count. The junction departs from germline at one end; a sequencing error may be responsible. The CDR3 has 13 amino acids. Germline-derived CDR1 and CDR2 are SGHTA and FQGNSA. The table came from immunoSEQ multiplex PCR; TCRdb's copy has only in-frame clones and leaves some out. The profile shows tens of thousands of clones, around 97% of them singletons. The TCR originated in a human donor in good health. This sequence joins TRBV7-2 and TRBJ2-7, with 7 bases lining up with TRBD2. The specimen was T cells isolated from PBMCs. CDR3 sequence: CASSLDPGTTLNF. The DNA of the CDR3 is TGTGCCAGCAGCTTAGACCCAGGGACTACGCTTAACTTC.